This passage covers 6 T cell receptor beta chains from one sample sequenced in a study of blood T cell repertoires in COVID-19. Assay used: immunoSEQ multiplex PCR; TCRdb lists only in-frame clones, some missing. Counted here are around 200,000 clones, around 83% occurring once; the ten biggest clones make up almost 5%. Sequenced input: peripheral blood. The receptor source for this set is a woman of 80 years or more with acute or convalescent COVID-19.

With regard to this clone: This sample includes further DNA sequences coding for the same CDR3. The J gene is TRBJ1-1, the V gene TRBV18, with D perhaps TRBD1 (6 bases). CDR3 length: 13 residues. Trimming removed 2 bases at V and 7 bases at J, with 11 bases between. From germline, CDR1 is KGHSH and CDR2 LQKENI. The DNA of the CDR3 is TGTGCCAGCTCACCAAGTGGGGGCGGTGAAGCTTTCTTT. As protein: CASSPSGGGEAFF.

This chain uses TRBV18 with TRBJ2-7; 10 nucleotides line up with TRBD1. This CDR3 comprises 15 residues. The germline CDR1 and CDR2 sequences are KGHSH and LQKENI. Unmatched junction bases numbered 4, after V lost 2 bases and J lost 3 bases. This chain's CDR3 is CASSPVGQGDYEQYF. CDR3 DNA sequence: TGTGCCAGCTCACCAGTAGGACAGGGGGACTACGAGCAGTACTTC. The whole variable domain, remainder taken from reference TRBV18 and TRBJ2-7, is NAGVMQNPRHLVRRRGQEARLRCSPMKGHSHVYWYRQLPEEGLKFMVYLQKENIIDESGMPKERFSAEFPKEGPSILRIQQVVRGDSAAYFCASSPVGQGDYEQYFGPGTRLTVT.

This clone was counted a few times. The rearrangement uses TRBV6-2 or TRBV6-3 and TRBJ1-1; D is perhaps TRBD1 (5 bases). V lost 0 bases to trimming and J lost 2 bases, with 19 bases between them. The CDR3 length is 18 residues. CDR1 is MNHEY, CDR2 SVGEGT, per germline. The CDR3, as DNA: TGTGCCAGCAGTTACTCGATCTCCCTAGACAGAGCAAACACTGAAGCTTTCTTT. Encoded protein: CASSYSISLDRANTEAFF.

This chain links TRBV5-1 with TRBJ1-2, with D unclear. This CDR3 comprises 14 residues. CDR1 SGHRS and CDR2 YFSETQ come from the germline V gene. V lost 3 bases and J lost 6, with 15 bases in between. CDR3 sequence reads: CASSSHTQRDGYTF. The CDR3 DNA sequence: TGCGCCAGCAGCTCCCACACCCAACGGGATGGCTACACCTTC.

This chain links TRBV5-1 with TRBJ1-5; 8 bases map to TRBD1. The V gene end was trimmed by 4 bases and the J gene end by 4 bases; junction bases not matched to a gene: 7. The CDR3 loop spans 15 amino acids. Germline V gives CDR1 SGHRS, CDR2 YFSETQ. CDR3 sequence reads: CASSAGQGDNQPQHF. The CDR3, as DNA: TGCGCCAGCAGCGCTGGACAGGGTGATAATCAGCCCCAGCATTTT.

This chain joins TRBV9 and TRBJ1-1, with D possibly being TRBD1 (5 bases). The CDR3 sequence is 15 residues long. Germline V CDR1 and CDR2: SGDLS, YYNGEE. V lost 3 bases to trimming and J lost 1 base, with 13 bases between them. The CDR3, as DNA: TGTGCCAGCAGCGCTCGACAGAAAGGGAACACTGAAGCTTTCTTT. Protein sequence: CASSARQKGNTEAFF.